One sample yielded the 10 T cell receptor beta chains listed below, sequenced in a study of early stage breast cancer tumors. Some clones are missing from TCRdb's copy, which holds only in-frame ones; the method was immunoSEQ multiplex PCR. The sample lists fewer than 30,000 clones, approximately 54% occurring once. The sample was breast tumor tissue. The receptors stem from a person aged 45 to 59 with breast cancer.

This chain joins TRBV7-6 and TRBJ2-1; 10 bases agree with TRBD2. The CDR3 totals 15 residues. Germline-derived CDR1 and CDR2 are SGHVS and FNYEAQ. V shed 5 bases, J shed 4 bases, and the junction held 5 bases outside the gene matches. The CDR3, as DNA: TGTGCCAGCAGCCGAAGCGGGAGGGGATACAATGAGCAGTTCTTC. Translated, it gives CASSRSGRGYNEQFF.

This clone was observed a single time. The J gene is TRBJ2-5, the V gene TRBV25-1; D tentatively reads TRBD1 or TRBD2 (6 bases each). This CDR3 contains 17 residues. With 3 bases removed from V and 1 base from J, the gap between germline ends came to 18 bases. Germline lookup yields CDR1 MGHDK and CDR2 SYGVNS. Here the CDR3 DNA reads TGTGCCAGCAGTGATTTTGGAGGGGGTGGTTTCCAAGAGACCCAGTACTTC. This gives the protein CASSDFGGGGFQETQYF.

The CDR3 nucleotides are TGCAGCGTTGAAGAAACAGGAGAGACCCAGTACTTC. Translating it yields CSVEETGETQYF. This chain links TRBV29-1 with TRBJ2-5; weak D call: TRBD1 (5 bases). With 0 bases removed from V and 4 bases from J, the gap between germline ends came to 6 bases. The germline V gene has CDR1 SQVTM and CDR2 ANQGSEA. The CDR3 contains 12 residues. The complete variable domain, with remaining parts taken from reference TRBV29-1 and TRBJ2-5, reads SAVISQKPSRDICQRGTSLTIQCQVDSQVTMMFWYRQQPGQSLTLIATANQGSEATYESGFVIDKFPISRPNLTFSTLTVSNMSPEDSSIYLCSVEETGETQYFGPGTRLLVL.

This chain joins TRBV4-1 and TRBJ2-5, with a tentative D call TRBD2 (6 bases). This CDR3 contains 16 residues. Germline-derived CDR1 and CDR2 are MGHRA and YSYEKL. With 0 bases removed from V and 7 bases from J, the gap between germline ends came to 18 bases. Written as DNA, the CDR3 is TGCGCCAGCAGCCAAGATATGATAGCGGCGGAGGGGACCCAGTACTTC. This codes for CASSQDMIAAEGTQYF.

This clone was picked up a small number of times. CDR3 residues: CASSVSVGTSYGYTF. The CDR3 DNA follows: TGTGCCAGCAGCGTCTCGGTCGGGACATCTTATGGCTACACCTTC. The rearrangement joins TRBV9 to TRBJ1-2, with D possibly being TRBD1 (6 bases). Deletions cut 2 bases from V and 5 bases from J, with 16 bases between. The germline gives CDR1 SGDLS, CDR2 YYNGEE. The CDR3 is 15 residues long.

The V call is TRBV9, the J call TRBJ2-3; TRBD2 is a possible D gene (6 bases). The V end lost 2 bases, the J end lost 5 bases, and 9 bases lay between the germline ends. Germline lookup yields CDR1 SGDLS and CDR2 YYNGEE. There are 13 residues in the CDR3. The CDR3 here is CASSVNSGDTQYF. The CDR3 DNA sequence: TGTGCCAGCAGCGTTAATAGCGGAGATACGCAGTATTTT.

The genes are TRBV28 and TRBJ1-4; D perhaps matches TRBD1 (5 bases). V lost 3 bases to trimming and J lost 5 bases, with 16 bases between them. Germline CDR1 is MDHEN and CDR2 is SYDVKM. The CDR3 spans 16 residues. The CDR3 spells CASSFLPGRGNEKLFF. CDR3 in DNA: TGTGCCAGCAGTTTTCTCCCGGGACGGGGGAATGAAAAACTGTTTTTT.

The genes are TRBV19 and TRBJ2-5, with a tentative D call TRBD1 (6 bases). Germline V gene sequence: CDR1 LNHDA, CDR2 SQIVND (reference sequence). The V gene lost 4 bases and the J gene lost 2 bases, with 17 bases spanning the gap. The CDR3 covers 16 residues. The CDR3 coding sequence is TGTGCCAGTAGTAGGGATGACAGGCGTCCTCAAGAGACCCAGTACTTC. It yields the protein CASSRDDRRPQETQYF.

This clone came up a few times. The chain uses TRBV6-5 and TRBJ1-3; TRBD1 agrees at 7 bases. Germline assignment: CDR1 MNHEY and CDR2 SVGAGI. This CDR3 is 15 amino acids long. Losses at the gene ends were 2 bases for V and 4 bases for J; bases not matched to a gene: 5. The CDR3 loop reads CASSYDRETGNTIYF. CDR3 sequence (DNA): TGTGCCAGCAGTTACGACAGGGAAACAGGAAACACCATATATTTT.

The rearrangement joins TRBV9 to TRBJ2-1; D might be TRBD2 (5 bases). The V end was cut by 3 bases, the J end by 15 bases, with 16 bases between. The CDR3 length is 12 residues. CDR1 SGDLS and CDR2 YYNGEE come from the germline V gene. CDR3 residues: CASSAEGGPRFF. The CDR3 bases are TGTGCCAGCAGCGCAGAGGGTGGTCCACGGTTCTTC.